The rows below give T cell receptor beta chains drawn from one sample of a study of neurological immune-mediated disorders. TCRdb ran MiXCR on the 5' RACE reads and lists one entry per CDR3 protein. This table holds tens of thousands of distinct CDR3 sequences, approximately 10% found once. Sequencing was done on a sample of PBMCs. The receptors come from a man aged 40-49 years in good health. The CDR3 runs from the conserved cysteine through the conserved F or W. Each record gives: V gene, clone size, D gene, J gene, CDR3 protein, CDR3 DNA. The D gene is left open where the match is weak. Clone size appears in some rows only: once, few, many, or a class for an expanded clone.

TRBV10-3,many,-,TRBJ2-7,CAITAGPSSYEQYF,TGTGCCATCACAGCGGGCCCGAGCTCCTACGAGCAGTACTTC
TRBV11-2,many,-,TRBJ1-1,CASSRGTEAFF,TGTGCCAGCAGCCGCGGTACTGAAGCTTTCTTT
TRBV20-1,few,-,TRBJ1-2,CSARDLPGAGGYTF,TGCAGTGCTAGAGATCTTCCGGGGGCGGGCGGCTACACCTTC
TRBV15,many,-,TRBJ1-6,CATSRENSPLHF,TGTGCCACCAGCAGGGAGAATTCACCCCTCCACTTT
TRBV12-3/TRBV12-4,many,-,TRBJ2-7,CASSLRLVPYEQYF,TGTGCCAGCAGTTTGAGGTTGGTACCCTACGAGCAGTACTTC
TRBV3-1,many,TRBD1,TRBJ1-2,CASSQGNAGGRSYTF,TGTGCCAGCAGCCAAGGGAATGCAGGGGGCAGGAGCTACACCTTC
TRBV7-2,many,-,TRBJ1-1,CASSRRALTGYTEAFF,TGTGCCAGCAGCCGCAGGGCCCTTACAGGATACACTGAAGCTTTCTTT
TRBV18,many,-,TRBJ1-5,CASSPSSESQPQHF,TGTGCCAGCTCACCAAGTTCGGAGAGCCAGCCCCAGCATTTT
TRBV20-1,many,-,TRBJ1-5,CSAKSQTDFNQPQHF,TGCAGTGCTAAAAGCCAGACAGACTTTAATCAGCCCCAGCATTTT
TRBV29-1,many,TRBD1,TRBJ1-5,CSVRQGLNQPQHF,TGCAGCGTTAGACAGGGACTCAATCAGCCCCAGCATTTT
TRBV19,few,-,TRBJ1-1,CASSIDSPAATEAFF,TGTGCCAGTAGTATCGACAGCCCAGCAGCCACTGAAGCTTTCTTT
TRBV6-2/TRBV6-3,-,TRBD2,TRBJ2-3,CASSYPTSGRHSSTDTQYF,TGTGCCAGCAGTTACCCTACTAGCGGGAGGCATTCTAGCACAGATACGCAGTATTTT
TRBV6-2/TRBV6-3,many,-,TRBJ2-3,CASSYSTEDTQYF,TGTGCCAGCAGTTACTCGACCGAAGATACGCAGTATTTT
TRBV12-3/TRBV12-4,many,-,TRBJ1-2,CASSEGGSGDYGYTF,TGTGCCAGCAGCGAAGGGGGATCCGGAGACTATGGCTACACCTTC
TRBV12-3/TRBV12-4,many,-,TRBJ2-4,CASSPVGGRNIQYF,TGTGCCAGCAGCCCCGTGGGGGGGCGAAACATTCAGTACTTC
TRBV28,many,-,TRBJ2-6,CASSLGSGVGANVLTF,TGTGCCAGCAGCTTAGGGTCAGGGGTCGGGGCCAACGTCCTGACTTTC
TRBV3-1,-,TRBD2,TRBJ2-1,CASSQGISGGYNEQFF,TGTGCCAGCAGCCAAGGGATTAGCGGGGGTTACAATGAGCAGTTCTTC
TRBV2,many,-,TRBJ2-7,CASRPGLLPYEQYF,TGTGCCAGCAGACCCGGACTCTTACCCTACGAGCAGTACTTC
TRBV6-5,many,-,TRBJ2-2,CASSYSGNLNTGELFF,TGTGCCAGCAGTTACTCCGGTAATCTGAACACCGGGGAGCTGTTTTTT
TRBV12-3/TRBV12-4,many,TRBD2,TRBJ2-1,CASSFELAIYEQFF,TGTGCCAGCAGTTTTGAACTAGCGATCTATGAGCAGTTCTTC
TRBV3-1,many,-,TRBJ1-1,CASSLGSPGAYTEAFF,TGTGCCAGCAGCCTTGGTTCTCCGGGAGCCTACACTGAAGCTTTCTTT
TRBV28,few,-,TRBJ2-7,CASTTYLQFGQSSYEQYF,TGTGCCAGCACCACCTACCTCCAGTTCGGACAAAGCTCCTACGAGCAGTACTTC
TRBV5-1,many,-,TRBJ1-1,CASSIGGPGAEAFF,TGCGCCAGCAGCATCGGGGGCCCAGGTGCGGAAGCTTTCTTT
TRBV12-3/TRBV12-4,many,TRBD2,TRBJ2-7,CASSLRGLAGYEQYF,TGTGCCAGCAGCCTCCGGGGACTAGCGGGCTACGAGCAGTACTTC
TRBV19,-,TRBD2,TRBJ2-1,CASRVAGFYNEQFF,TGTGCCAGTAGAGTAGCGGGATTCTACAATGAGCAGTTCTTC
TRBV5-5,many,-,TRBJ1-4,CASSFGPQEEKLFF,TGTGCCAGCAGCTTTGGACCCCAGGAAGAAAAACTGTTTTTT
TRBV29-1,few,-,TRBJ2-1,CTGGANEQFF,TGCACCGGAGGGGCCAATGAGCAGTTCTTC
TRBV7-2,many,-,TRBJ1-2,CASSLDSDISLGYTF,TGTGCCAGCAGCTTAGACTCGGACATCTCCCTTGGCTACACCTTC
TRBV12-3/TRBV12-4,many,-,TRBJ2-1,CASSFGRKTYNEQFF,TGTGCCAGCAGTTTCGGCCGGAAAACCTACAATGAGCAGTTCTTC
TRBV3-1,many,-,TRBJ2-1,CASSQGGLALYNEQFF,TGTGCCAGCAGCCAAGGCGGGCTAGCCCTCTACAATGAGCAGTTCTTC
TRBV7-2,few,TRBD1,TRBJ2-7,CASSLVGTGDHEQYF,TGTGCCAGCAGCTTAGTGGGGACAGGGGACCACGAGCAGTACTTC
TRBV11-2,few,-,TRBJ2-3,CASSETGLTDTQYF,TGTGCCAGCAGCGAAACAGGGCTCACAGATACGCAGTATTTT
TRBV4-1,many,-,TRBJ2-3,CASSQDTSTDTQYF,TGCGCCAGCAGCCAAGATACCTCCACAGATACGCAGTATTTT
TRBV6-2/TRBV6-3,many,TRBD1,TRBJ1-6,CASSDRDNSPLHF,TGTGCCAGCAGCGACAGGGACAATTCACCCCTCCACTTT
TRBV5-1,many,TRBD2,TRBJ2-1,CASSLAPSGDNEQFF,TGCGCCAGCAGCTTGGCCCCTAGCGGGGACAATGAGCAGTTCTTC
TRBV18,many,-,TRBJ2-2,CASSAQFSGELFF,TGTGCCAGCTCAGCACAATTCTCCGGGGAGCTGTTTTTT
TRBV2,-,TRBD1,TRBJ1-5,CASSGGDRGKRQPQHF,TGTGCCAGCAGTGGGGGGGACAGGGGGAAGCGTCAGCCCCAGCATTTT
TRBV9,many,-,TRBJ2-7,CASSALGFAVPYEQYF,TGTGCCAGCAGCGCCTTAGGGTTTGCGGTTCCCTACGAGCAGTACTTC
TRBV5-5,many,-,TRBJ2-2,CASSSIDSLTGELFF,TGTGCCAGCAGCTCAATAGACTCCCTCACCGGGGAGCTGTTTTTT
TRBV11-2,many,-,TRBJ2-5,CASSLRAQETQYF,TGTGCCAGCAGCCTTAGGGCTCAAGAGACCCAGTACTTC
TRBV15,many,-,TRBJ1-4,CATSRDESTGKLFF,TGTGCCACCAGCAGAGACGAGTCAACGGGGAAACTGTTTTTT
TRBV10-3,many,TRBD2,TRBJ2-7,CAISEPTSGSPIEQYF,TGTGCCATCAGTGAGCCGACTAGCGGGAGTCCAATCGAGCAGTACTTC
TRBV3-1,many,-,TRBJ1-1,CASSQGRNTEAFF,TGTGCCAGCAGCCAGGGGCGAAACACTGAAGCTTTCTTT
TRBV6-5,many,TRBD2,TRBJ2-7,CASRTGFSGGPYEQYF,TGTGCCAGCAGGACGGGATTTAGCGGGGGGCCCTACGAGCAGTACTTC
TRBV7-9,many,-,TRBJ1-1,CASKFGGNTEAFF,TGTGCCAGCAAATTTGGGGGGAACACTGAAGCTTTCTTT
TRBV3-1,many,TRBD2,TRBJ2-7,CASSISGRGRAYEQYF,TGTGCCAGCAGCATTAGCGGGAGGGGTAGGGCCTACGAGCAGTACTTC
TRBV20-1,many,-,TRBJ1-5,CSASPRGQPQHF,TGCAGTGCTAGCCCTCGAGGACAGCCCCAGCATTTT
TRBV7-2,many,-,TRBJ2-1,CASSFPGRSEQFF,TGTGCCAGCAGCTTCCCCGGCCGTAGTGAGCAGTTCTTC
TRBV9,many,TRBD2,TRBJ2-3,CASSVETSGGTDTQYF,TGTGCCAGCAGCGTTGAGACTAGCGGGGGCACAGATACGCAGTATTTT
TRBV6-5,medium-sized,-,TRBJ2-3,CAVRAGGTDTQYF,TGTGCCGTGCGAGCGGGTGGCACAGATACGCAGTATTTT
TRBV20-1,many,TRBD2,TRBJ2-1,CSARAGTSGSYNEQFF,TGCAGTGCTAGAGCCGGGACTAGCGGTTCCTACAATGAGCAGTTCTTC
TRBV28,many,TRBD2,TRBJ2-1,CASTSGGNEQFF,TGTGCCAGCACAAGCGGGGGCAATGAGCAGTTCTTC